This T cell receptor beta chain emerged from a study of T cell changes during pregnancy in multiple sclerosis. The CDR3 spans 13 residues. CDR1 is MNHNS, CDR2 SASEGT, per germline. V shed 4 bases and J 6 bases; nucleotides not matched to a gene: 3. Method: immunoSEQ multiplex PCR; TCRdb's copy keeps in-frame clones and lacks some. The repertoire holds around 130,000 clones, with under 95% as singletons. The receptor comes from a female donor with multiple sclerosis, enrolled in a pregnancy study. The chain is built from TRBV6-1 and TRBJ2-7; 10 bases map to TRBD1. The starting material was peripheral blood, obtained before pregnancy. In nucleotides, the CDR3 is TGTGCCAGCAGTGCCGGGACAGGGGTCGAGCAGTACTTC. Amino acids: CASSAGTGVEQYF.